This T cell receptor beta chain was obtained from a study of vaccination effects on CD4 cells after COVID-19. Study-wide findings and caveats: At late timepoints after vaccination, vaccine- and infection-induced clones shrank markedly.

Generated by immunoSEQ multiplex PCR, the TCRdb table keeps only in-frame clones and is missing some. The sample holds tens of thousands of clones; roughly 80% are singletons and the top ten take approximately 0.95%. CDR3 length equals 15 residues. Germline values: CDR1 SGHRS, CDR2 YFSETQ. V lost 0 bases to trimming and J lost 3 bases, with 12 bases between them. Antigen-specific CD4+ T cells were first expanded with viral peptide pools by the ViraFEST assay and only then sequenced. Isolating CD4+ T cells followed about 11 days of culture. Each participant was administered two doses of either the BNT162b2 or the mRNA-1273 vaccine. About this clone: What it recognizes is unknown.

The clonotype comes from a human donor who received a COVID-19 vaccine. Sequenced here: CD4+ T cells from PBMCs cultured with HCoV-OC43 spike peptides, sampled after COVID-19 vaccination. The sample's subset: HCoV-OC43 spike overlapping peptide pool stimulation. The rearrangement joins TRBV5-1 to TRBJ1-2; D is possibly TRBD1 (6 bases). The CDR3 sequence is CASSLGGGTDYGYTF. In DNA form, the CDR3 reads TGCGCCAGCAGCTTGGGAGGGGGGACGGACTATGGCTACACCTTC.